This TCR beta chain was retrieved from a study of human T cells and chemical hapten exposure. Study background: For sensitization, 2% DPC was applied to a 2 cm by 2 cm patch of upper inner arm skin. It was small differences in pooled library volume that mainly caused per-sample TCR yields to vary.

Time point noted: patch test 2, 6 weeks after DPC sensitization. Treatment here: therapeutic diphenylcyclopropenone sensitization with weekly scalp DPC. Blood was drawn before each patch test was applied. Individual cDNA molecules had unique molecular identifiers attached to them by the library. TCRdb ran MiXCR on the RACE reads and lists one entry per CDR3 protein. The table has approximately 97,000 distinct CDR3 sequences, over 10% seen once; the top ten hold 2.5% to 4%. This clonotype appeared many times. CDR1 is MDHEN, CDR2 SYDVKM, per germline. This CDR3 contains 14 residues. The V end was cut by 2 bases, the J end by 2 bases, with 9 bases between.

Specimen: whole blood, collected in connection with sensitization to the hapten diphenylcyclopropenone (DPC). The receptor was derived from a middle-aged woman with alopecia areata. Some clones in this sample may be carry-over from other donors' samples. This rearrangement joins TRBV28 to TRBJ1-1, with D unresolved. CDR3 in amino acids: CASSLDRVNTEAFF. The CDR3 nucleotides read TGTGCCAGCAGTTTAGATAGGGTCAACACTGAAGCTTTCTTT.